This T cell receptor (beta chain) was sequenced during a study of shared clonotypes between healthy human individuals. Study overall: A donor's plate count was three for CD4 naive and three for CD4 memory; CD8 naive had two and CD8 memory one.

This CDR3 contains 14 residues. Germline V CDR1 and CDR2: SGHRS, YFSETQ. J was trimmed by 0 bases and V by 3 bases; bases with no gene match: 1. The repertoire was sequenced with immunoSEQ multiplex PCR; TCRdb's copy has only in-frame clones and lacks some. The repertoire holds roughly 2.6 million clones, approximately 90% seen once, with under 0.15% in the top ten. HIV-negative, healthy adults without recent acute infections or vaccinations were the donors. This receptor was identified in a man younger than 30 in good health. The V and J genes are TRBV5-1 and TRBJ2-7; 9 nucleotides match TRBD2. Sample: naive CD4+ T cells sorted from blood. This sample's subset: CD45RA+ positively selected. The CDR3 sequence: CASSSSGDSYEQYF. The CDR3 DNA reads as TGCGCCAGCAGCTCTAGCGGGGACTCCTACGAGCAGTACTTC.